In this sample, the clone carrying this T cell receptor (beta chain) turned up a few times. Its antigen is unidentified. Original data processing: Productive clonotypes were detectable down to 2.59 x 10-5 frequency. Sequencing was performed with immunoSEQ multiplex PCR; in TCRdb, only in-frame clones are kept and a portion is missing. V and J calls and clone size come straight from that table; D and trimming were deduced from the DNA. The data contain about 35,000 clones, roughly four fifths of them singletons. The CDR3 runs to 16 residues. Germline CDR1 MGHRA, CDR2 YSYEKL. V gave up 0 bases and J gave up 7 bases, with 19 bases separating them. These data originate in a study of STAT5B mutations in CD4+ large granular lymphocyte leukemia. Across the study: The CDR3 'QG' motif was associated with a particular HLA allele among healthy donors.

Study results and limitations: TRBV06-family usage was enriched in top patient clones (8/27) versus controls (2/35).

Controls came from buffy coats of healthy blood donors. Material for sequencing was CD4+ T cells from blood buffy coats. The sequence was collected from a human donor in good health. The rearrangement joins TRBV4-1 to TRBJ2-7; weak D call: TRBD1 (6 bases). CDR3 protein: CASSQDRQASWVEQYF. The CDR3 DNA sequence: TGCGCCAGCAGCCAAGACCGACAGGCTAGTTGGGTGGAGCAGTACTTC.